The rows below give T cell receptor beta chains drawn from one sample of a study of CD8 T cells in Susac syndrome. TCRdb redid the calling of the immunoSEQ multiplex PCR reads with MiXCR, one entry per CDR3 protein. The table records around 190,000 distinct CDR3 sequences, approximately 93% of them present only once. The specimen was CD4+ T cells from PBMCs. Every receptor here comes from a human donor in good health. CDR3s include the opening cysteine and the closing phenylalanine or tryptophan. Fields, in order: CDR3 DNA, CDR3 protein, J gene, clone size, V gene, D gene. D genes are given only for firm matches. Clone size appears in some rows only: once, few, many, or a class for an expanded clone.

CDR3nt: TGCGCCAGCAGCTTGAGTTCCGAACTTAATTCACCCCTCCACTTT; CDR3aa: CASSLSSELNSPLHF; j_gene: TRBJ1-6; abundance: .; v_gene: TRBV5-1; d_gene: .
CDR3nt: TGTGCCAGCAGGATTACAGGGGGCAAAGAGACCCAGTACTTC; CDR3aa: CASRITGGKETQYF; j_gene: TRBJ2-5; abundance: .; v_gene: TRBV6-2/TRBV6-3; d_gene: TRBD1
CDR3nt: TGTGCCAGCAGCTTAGTAGGGGGGGAGCAGTTCTTC; CDR3aa: CASSLVGGEQFF; j_gene: TRBJ2-1; abundance: .; v_gene: TRBV7-2; d_gene: .
CDR3nt: TGTGCCAGCAGGCCGATGGGCGGGGCGACCGGGCACAATACGCAGTATTTT; CDR3aa: CASRPMGGATGHNTQYF; j_gene: TRBJ2-3; abundance: .; v_gene: TRBV28; d_gene: .
CDR3nt: TGTGCCAGCAGCTTGGAGGGAGTCAATGGCTACACCTTC; CDR3aa: CASSLEGVNGYTF; j_gene: TRBJ1-2; abundance: once; v_gene: TRBV5-5; d_gene: .
CDR3nt: TGTGCCAGCAGCTTGGCCGTTTTCTCTGGGGCCAACGTCCTGACTTTC; CDR3aa: CASSLAVFSGANVLTF; j_gene: TRBJ2-6; abundance: .; v_gene: TRBV5-4; d_gene: .
CDR3nt: TGCAGTGCTAGTCGTGGAGGCCGCTCCTACAATGAGCAGTTCTTC; CDR3aa: CSASRGGRSYNEQFF; j_gene: TRBJ2-1; abundance: .; v_gene: TRBV20-1; d_gene: .
CDR3nt: TGTGCCAGCAGTGGGACAGGGAATAGCAATCAGCCCCAGCATTTT; CDR3aa: CASSGTGNSNQPQHF; j_gene: TRBJ1-5; abundance: .; v_gene: TRBV6-6; d_gene: TRBD1
CDR3nt: TGTGCCAGCAGTTTTTTGGATACGCAGTATTTT; CDR3aa: CASSFLDTQYF; j_gene: TRBJ2-3; abundance: few; v_gene: TRBV12-3/TRBV12-4; d_gene: .
CDR3nt: TGTGCCATCACCTTGGACGGTAACTATGGCTACACCTTC; CDR3aa: CAITLDGNYGYTF; j_gene: TRBJ1-2; abundance: once; v_gene: TRBV10-3; d_gene: .
CDR3nt: TGTGCCAGCAGTTACTCTTGGCTAGCGGGGGCTAGCTCCGAGCAGTACTTC; CDR3aa: CASSYSWLAGASSEQYF; j_gene: TRBJ2-7; abundance: .; v_gene: TRBV6-5; d_gene: TRBD2
CDR3nt: TGCAGTGCCCAGGGAGGGGAGGAGACCCAGTACTTC; CDR3aa: CSAQGGEETQYF; j_gene: TRBJ2-5; abundance: once; v_gene: TRBV20-1; d_gene: TRBD2
CDR3nt: TGTGCCAGCAGCCCTGGGAGGGGTACGAACACTGAAGCTTTCTTT; CDR3aa: CASSPGRGTNTEAFF; j_gene: TRBJ1-1; abundance: .; v_gene: TRBV28; d_gene: .
CDR3nt: TGCAGTGCGGGACAGGGGACCGTCGGGGAGCAGTTCTTC; CDR3aa: CSAGQGTVGEQFF; j_gene: TRBJ2-1; abundance: .; v_gene: TRBV20-1; d_gene: TRBD1
CDR3nt: TGTGCCACTAAACCAGGGCAGGGTGTAAATTATGGCTACACCTTC; CDR3aa: CATKPGQGVNYGYTF; j_gene: TRBJ1-2; abundance: .; v_gene: TRBV15; d_gene: .
CDR3nt: TGTGCCAGCAGACCTAGCGGGGGGGCGAACAATGAGCAGTTCTTC; CDR3aa: CASRPSGGANNEQFF; j_gene: TRBJ2-1; abundance: .; v_gene: TRBV12-3/TRBV12-4; d_gene: TRBD2
CDR3nt: TGTGCCAGCACCGCCCTCAACGAGCAGTACTTC; CDR3aa: CASTALNEQYF; j_gene: TRBJ2-7; abundance: .; v_gene: TRBV28; d_gene: .
CDR3nt: TGTGCCAGCAGTTACGGTTGGGGGAATAGCAATCAGCCCCAGCATTTT; CDR3aa: CASSYGWGNSNQPQHF; j_gene: TRBJ1-5; abundance: .; v_gene: TRBV6-2/TRBV6-3; d_gene: .
CDR3nt: TGTGCCAGCAGCCGGGACAGCTTGAACACTGAAGCTTTCTTT; CDR3aa: CASSRDSLNTEAFF; j_gene: TRBJ1-1; abundance: .; v_gene: TRBV7-3; d_gene: TRBD1
CDR3nt: TGTGCCAGCAGCTTGGCCGGGGAGGGGTATCAGCCCCAGCATTTT; CDR3aa: CASSLAGEGYQPQHF; j_gene: TRBJ1-5; abundance: .; v_gene: TRBV5-5; d_gene: .
CDR3nt: TGTGCCAGCAGCTTAAAGGGGCCGGGCACAGATACGCAGTATTTT; CDR3aa: CASSLKGPGTDTQYF; j_gene: TRBJ2-3; abundance: .; v_gene: TRBV7-3; d_gene: .
CDR3nt: TGTGCCATCAGCCGACTAGCGGGGGCGATCTACGAGCAGTACTTC; CDR3aa: CAISRLAGAIYEQYF; j_gene: TRBJ2-7; abundance: .; v_gene: TRBV10-3; d_gene: TRBD2
CDR3nt: TGTGCCAGCAGCCAAGATGCCCACGGGCAAGAGACCCAGTACTTC; CDR3aa: CASSQDAHGQETQYF; j_gene: TRBJ2-5; abundance: .; v_gene: TRBV14; d_gene: .
CDR3nt: TGTGCCAGCAGCGTAGGGGTTTACTACAATGAGCAGTTCTTC; CDR3aa: CASSVGVYYNEQFF; j_gene: TRBJ2-1; abundance: .; v_gene: TRBV9; d_gene: .
CDR3nt: TGTGCCAGCAGCCAGATGAGGACTCCGAACTCTTACGAGCAGTACTTC; CDR3aa: CASSQMRTPNSYEQYF; j_gene: TRBJ2-7; abundance: .; v_gene: TRBV3-1; d_gene: .
CDR3nt: TGTGCCAGCAGCCCAACCCGTGTGAACACTGAAGCTTTCTTT; CDR3aa: CASSPTRVNTEAFF; j_gene: TRBJ1-1; abundance: .; v_gene: TRBV12-3/TRBV12-4; d_gene: .
CDR3nt: TGTGCCAGCAGCCAAGGAGGGGGATCCGCGAAGACCCAGTACTTC; CDR3aa: CASSQGGGSAKTQYF; j_gene: TRBJ2-5; abundance: .; v_gene: TRBV7-3; d_gene: .
CDR3nt: TGCAGCGTCCGACCCTCAGAGACCCAGTACTTC; CDR3aa: CSVRPSETQYF; j_gene: TRBJ2-5; abundance: .; v_gene: TRBV29-1; d_gene: .
CDR3nt: TGTGCCAGCAGTCCTTCCGACAGGGGTGGAAACACCATATATTTT; CDR3aa: CASSPSDRGGNTIYF; j_gene: TRBJ1-3; abundance: .; v_gene: TRBV28; d_gene: TRBD1
CDR3nt: TGCGCCAGCACCCTTCTAGCGGGGGGCTCTGGGGCCAACGTCCTGACTTTC; CDR3aa: CASTLLAGGSGANVLTF; j_gene: TRBJ2-6; abundance: .; v_gene: TRBV5-1; d_gene: TRBD2
CDR3nt: TGCAGCGTTGCCCAGGGGCAAGAGACCCAGTACTTC; CDR3aa: CSVAQGQETQYF; j_gene: TRBJ2-5; abundance: .; v_gene: TRBV29-1; d_gene: .
CDR3nt: TGTGCCAGCAGCTTGGGGGTCTCTGGAAACACCATATATTTT; CDR3aa: CASSLGVSGNTIYF; j_gene: TRBJ1-3; abundance: .; v_gene: TRBV5-6; d_gene: .
CDR3nt: TGCGCCAGCAGCCAAGATTCACCCCATCCTACTCCGGGACTAATAAACACCGGGGAGCTGTTTTTT; CDR3aa: CASSQDSPHPTPGLINTGELFF; j_gene: TRBJ2-2; abundance: .; v_gene: TRBV4-1; d_gene: TRBD2
CDR3nt: TGCGCCAGCAGCTTGGATATTGCGGGAAACATTCAGTACTTC; CDR3aa: CASSLDIAGNIQYF; j_gene: TRBJ2-4; abundance: .; v_gene: TRBV5-1; d_gene: .
CDR3nt: TGTGCCAGCAGCCCCGCGCGGGGGGGTTACAATGAGCAGTTCTTC; CDR3aa: CASSPARGGYNEQFF; j_gene: TRBJ2-1; abundance: .; v_gene: TRBV3-1; d_gene: TRBD2
CDR3nt: TGTGCCAGCAGTTTATTCCGGTCTGAAGCTTTCTTT; CDR3aa: CASSLFRSEAFF; j_gene: TRBJ1-1; abundance: .; v_gene: TRBV12-3/TRBV12-4; d_gene: .
CDR3nt: TGTGCCAGCAGCCTTAATGGGCCCGGGGAGCTGTTTTTT; CDR3aa: CASSLNGPGELFF; j_gene: TRBJ2-2; abundance: .; v_gene: TRBV4-2; d_gene: .
CDR3nt: TGTGCCAGTAGTATTCAGTGGACCCAGGCGCGTGGTGAAAAACTGTTTTTT; CDR3aa: CASSIQWTQARGEKLFF; j_gene: TRBJ1-4; abundance: .; v_gene: TRBV19; d_gene: .
CDR3nt: TGTGCCAGCAGCTTGGCCAGGGATGGCTACACCTTC; CDR3aa: CASSLARDGYTF; j_gene: TRBJ1-2; abundance: once; v_gene: TRBV5-4; d_gene: .
CDR3nt: TGTGCCAGCAGTACCTCGGGGGGGGCAAGTGGAGGCTACACCTTC; CDR3aa: CASSTSGGASGGYTF; j_gene: TRBJ1-2; abundance: .; v_gene: TRBV25-1; d_gene: .
CDR3nt: TGTGCCAGCAGTCCCCAAGGCCAGGGGGGATATGGCTACACCTTC; CDR3aa: CASSPQGQGGYGYTF; j_gene: TRBJ1-2; abundance: .; v_gene: TRBV7-3; d_gene: TRBD1
CDR3nt: TGTGCCAGCAGCCATGCCAGGGAAAACGAGCAGTACTTC; CDR3aa: CASSHARENEQYF; j_gene: TRBJ2-7; abundance: .; v_gene: TRBV4-2; d_gene: .
CDR3nt: TGTGCCAGCAGGCAGGATCAGCCCCAGCATTTT; CDR3aa: CASRQDQPQHF; j_gene: TRBJ1-5; abundance: .; v_gene: TRBV6-6; d_gene: .
CDR3nt: TGTGCCAGCGGGACACTAGCGGGATATGAGCAGTTCTTC; CDR3aa: CASGTLAGYEQFF; j_gene: TRBJ2-1; abundance: once; v_gene: TRBV12-3/TRBV12-4; d_gene: TRBD2
CDR3nt: TGTGCCAGCAGCCCCCTGCAGGGACCTCCTCAAGAGACCCAGTACTTC; CDR3aa: CASSPLQGPPQETQYF; j_gene: TRBJ2-5; abundance: once; v_gene: TRBV7-2; d_gene: .
CDR3nt: TGTGCCAGCAGCTTAGTGGGGAACACCGGGGAGCTGTTTTTT; CDR3aa: CASSLVGNTGELFF; j_gene: TRBJ2-2; abundance: .; v_gene: TRBV7-9; d_gene: .
CDR3nt: TGCGCCAGCAGTCCCCTTCCCGCTGAGCAGTTCTTC; CDR3aa: CASSPLPAEQFF; j_gene: TRBJ2-1; abundance: .; v_gene: TRBV4-3; d_gene: .
CDR3nt: TGTGCCAGCAGCCGACTAGCGGGGTCCCTCTACAATGAGCAGTTCTTC; CDR3aa: CASSRLAGSLYNEQFF; j_gene: TRBJ2-1; abundance: once; v_gene: TRBV5-6; d_gene: TRBD2
CDR3nt: TGTGCCATCCAGAGTCAGGGTAACACCGGGGAGCTGTTTTTT; CDR3aa: CAIQSQGNTGELFF; j_gene: TRBJ2-2; abundance: .; v_gene: TRBV10-3; d_gene: .
CDR3nt: TGTGCCAGCGCCGGGACGGCACCCATCTTT; CDR3aa: CASAGTAPIF; j_gene: TRBJ1-1; abundance: .; v_gene: TRBV7-9; d_gene: .
CDR3nt: TGTGCCAGCAGTTTCCGGGACAGGGCGGCGTTGGGCTACACCTTC; CDR3aa: CASSFRDRAALGYTF; j_gene: TRBJ1-2; abundance: .; v_gene: TRBV6-2/TRBV6-3; d_gene: TRBD1
CDR3nt: TGTGCCAGCAGCTTATTGAACATGAACACTGAAGCTTTCTTT; CDR3aa: CASSLLNMNTEAFF; j_gene: TRBJ1-1; abundance: .; v_gene: TRBV7-8; d_gene: .
CDR3nt: TGCGCCAGCAGAGAGGGACAGTCGAACACCGGGGAGCTGTTTTTT; CDR3aa: CASREGQSNTGELFF; j_gene: TRBJ2-2; abundance: .; v_gene: TRBV5-1; d_gene: TRBD1
CDR3nt: TGTGCCAGCAGCCCGACAACCTACTACGAGCAGTACTTC; CDR3aa: CASSPTTYYEQYF; j_gene: TRBJ2-7; abundance: .; v_gene: TRBV12-3/TRBV12-4; d_gene: .
CDR3nt: TGTGCCAGCAGTTTAGATTCCGGGATAAACACTGAAGCTTTCTTT; CDR3aa: CASSLDSGINTEAFF; j_gene: TRBJ1-1; abundance: .; v_gene: TRBV12-3/TRBV12-4; d_gene: .
CDR3nt: TGCAGTGCTGGGGGGTATTCGGACATTCAGTACTTC; CDR3aa: CSAGGYSDIQYF; j_gene: TRBJ2-4; abundance: once; v_gene: TRBV20-1; d_gene: .
CDR3nt: TGTGCCAGCAGGGACCCGGGCCTAAACAATGAGCAGTTCTTC; CDR3aa: CASRDPGLNNEQFF; j_gene: TRBJ2-1; abundance: once; v_gene: TRBV6-5; d_gene: .
CDR3nt: TGCGCCAGCAGCTGGGGACTAGCGGACACAGATACGCAGTATTTT; CDR3aa: CASSWGLADTDTQYF; j_gene: TRBJ2-3; abundance: .; v_gene: TRBV5-1; d_gene: TRBD2